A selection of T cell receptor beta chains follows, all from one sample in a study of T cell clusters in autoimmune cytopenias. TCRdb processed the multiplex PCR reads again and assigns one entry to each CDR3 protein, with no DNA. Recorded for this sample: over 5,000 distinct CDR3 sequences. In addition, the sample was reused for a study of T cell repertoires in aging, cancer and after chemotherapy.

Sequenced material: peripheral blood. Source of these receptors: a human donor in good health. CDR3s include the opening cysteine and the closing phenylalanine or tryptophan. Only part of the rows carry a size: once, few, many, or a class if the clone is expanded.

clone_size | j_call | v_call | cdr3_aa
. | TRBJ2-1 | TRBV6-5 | CASSRRGAGVSYNEQFF
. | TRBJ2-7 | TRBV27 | CASSSQMGQGYEQYF
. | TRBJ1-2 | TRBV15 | CATSRDSPGVYGYTF
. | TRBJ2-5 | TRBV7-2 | CASSRSSQETQYF
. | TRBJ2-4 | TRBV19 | CASSLEGPKNIQYF
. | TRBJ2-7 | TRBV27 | CASSPQLSYEQYF
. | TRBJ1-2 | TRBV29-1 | CSARITASNYGYTF
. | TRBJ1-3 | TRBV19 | CASRPRGGRSGNTIYF
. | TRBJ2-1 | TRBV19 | CASRIHQGGEQFF
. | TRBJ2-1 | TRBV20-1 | CSARGTSGVVYNEQFF
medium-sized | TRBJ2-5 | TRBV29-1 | CSVRQGGETQYF
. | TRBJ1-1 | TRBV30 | CAWTPWNTEAFF
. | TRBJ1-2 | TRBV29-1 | CSVRVFGYGYTF
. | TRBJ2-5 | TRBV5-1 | CASGTELGWETQYF
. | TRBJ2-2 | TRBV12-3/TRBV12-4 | CASTQRGPNTGELFF
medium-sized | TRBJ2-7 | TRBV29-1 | CSVHNSGKHSYEQYF
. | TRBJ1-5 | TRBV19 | CASIKGGSNQPQHF
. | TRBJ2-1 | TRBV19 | CASSTGTSFLHEQFF
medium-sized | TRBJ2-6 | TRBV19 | CASSTWMRTSGANVLTF
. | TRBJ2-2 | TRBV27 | CASSWAGTGELFF
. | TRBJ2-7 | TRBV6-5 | CASSYGTHYEQYF
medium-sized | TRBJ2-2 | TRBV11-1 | CASSSRDRVTGELFF
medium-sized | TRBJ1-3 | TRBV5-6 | CASSLLQGAAYTIYF
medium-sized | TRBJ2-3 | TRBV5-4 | CASSLGGGPRADTQYF
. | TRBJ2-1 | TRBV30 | CAWSQGNSEEQFF
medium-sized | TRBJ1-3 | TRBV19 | CASSAGQGKTGNTIYF
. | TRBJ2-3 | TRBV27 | CASSAQWVDTQYF
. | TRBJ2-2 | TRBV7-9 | CASTGRTNTGELFF
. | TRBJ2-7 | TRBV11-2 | CASSLEHTKQYF
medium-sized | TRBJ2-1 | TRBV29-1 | CSEGQGAYNEQFF
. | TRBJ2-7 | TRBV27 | CASSDTYEQYF
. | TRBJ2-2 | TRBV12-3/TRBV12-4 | CASSLTGGDTGELFF
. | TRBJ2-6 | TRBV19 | CASSIVWQASGANVLTF
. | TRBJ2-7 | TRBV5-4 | CASSPGTGDYEQYF
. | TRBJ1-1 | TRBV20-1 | CSAITGGWLNTEAFF
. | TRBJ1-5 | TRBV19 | CASSMGLFQPQHF
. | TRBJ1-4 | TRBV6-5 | CASSAVLGRANEKLFF
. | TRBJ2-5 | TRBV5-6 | CASSGGRTSRPWTQYF
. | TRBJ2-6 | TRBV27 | CASSLVGGAFNSGANVLTF
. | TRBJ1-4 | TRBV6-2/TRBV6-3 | CASSRQGGVSEKLFF
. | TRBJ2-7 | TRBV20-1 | CSAEREPYEQYF
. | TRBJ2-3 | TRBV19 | CASSQSTGGTDTQYF
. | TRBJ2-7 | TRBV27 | CASSLSKAGSGSPPYEQYF
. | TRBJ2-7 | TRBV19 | CASALAGAYHEQYF
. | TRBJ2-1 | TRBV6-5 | CASSYLGQGAGEQFF
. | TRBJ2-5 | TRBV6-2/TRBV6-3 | CASSSGRPPETQYF
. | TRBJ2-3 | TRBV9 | CASSVDGTGGDTQYF
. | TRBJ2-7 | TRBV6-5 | CASSYSGGLSEQYF
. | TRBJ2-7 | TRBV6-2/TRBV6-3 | CASRSTGTYEQYF
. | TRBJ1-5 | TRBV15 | CATSRALGRNQPQHF
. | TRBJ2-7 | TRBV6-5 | CATVAGGDEQYF
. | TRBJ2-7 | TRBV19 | CASSPPDRGLEQYF